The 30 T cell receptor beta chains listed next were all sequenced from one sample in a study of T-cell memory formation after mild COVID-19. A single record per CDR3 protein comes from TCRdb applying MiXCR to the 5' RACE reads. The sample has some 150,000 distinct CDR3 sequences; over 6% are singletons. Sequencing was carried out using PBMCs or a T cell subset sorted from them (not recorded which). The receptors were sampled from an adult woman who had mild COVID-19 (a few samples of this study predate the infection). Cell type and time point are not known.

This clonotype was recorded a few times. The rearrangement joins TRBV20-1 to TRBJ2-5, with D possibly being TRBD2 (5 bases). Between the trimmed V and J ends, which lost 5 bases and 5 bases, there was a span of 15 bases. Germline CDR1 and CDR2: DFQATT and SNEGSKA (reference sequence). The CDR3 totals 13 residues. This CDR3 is CSAEQLGGETQYF. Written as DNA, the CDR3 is TGCAGTGCTGAGCAACTAGGTGGGGAGACCCAGTACTTC.

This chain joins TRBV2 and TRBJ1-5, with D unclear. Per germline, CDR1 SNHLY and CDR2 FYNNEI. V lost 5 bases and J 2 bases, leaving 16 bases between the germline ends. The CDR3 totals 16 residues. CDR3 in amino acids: CASSNPLSRGNQPQHF. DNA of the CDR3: TGTGCCAGCAGTAACCCACTCTCTCGGGGCAATCAGCCCCAGCATTTT.

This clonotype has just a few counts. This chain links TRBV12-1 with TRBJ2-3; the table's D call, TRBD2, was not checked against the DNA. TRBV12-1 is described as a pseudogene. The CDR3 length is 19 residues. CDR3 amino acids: CASNNPGLAGGISTDTQYF. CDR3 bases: TGTGCCAGCAACAACCCCGGACTAGCGGGGGGGATTAGCACAGATACGCAGTATTTT.

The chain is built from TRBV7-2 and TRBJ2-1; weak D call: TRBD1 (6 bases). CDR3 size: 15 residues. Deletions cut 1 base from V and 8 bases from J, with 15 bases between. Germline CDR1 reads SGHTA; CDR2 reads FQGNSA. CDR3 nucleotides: TGTGCCAGCAGCTTAGGACGGCAGGGGTATGATGAGCAGTTCTTC. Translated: CASSLGRQGYDEQFF.

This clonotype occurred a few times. In DNA form, the CDR3 reads TGTGCCAGCAGCTTAGTTAGCGGGAGAACAGATACGCAGTATTTT. Translating gives CASSLVSGRTDTQYF. The chain has TRBV7-9 and TRBJ2-3; 9 bases agree with TRBD2. Germline CDR1 and CDR2: SEHNR and FQNEAQ (reference sequence). The CDR3 has 15 amino acids. The V gene end was trimmed by 1 base and the J gene end by 3 bases; junction bases not matched to a gene: 2. The variable domain in full, completed from reference TRBV7-9 and TRBJ2-3, reads DTGVSQNPRHKITKRGQNVTFRCDPISEHNRLYWYRQTLGQGPEFLTYFQNEAQLEKSRLLSDRFSAERPKGSFSTLEIQRTEQGDSAMYLCASSLVSGRTDTQYFGPGTRLTVL.

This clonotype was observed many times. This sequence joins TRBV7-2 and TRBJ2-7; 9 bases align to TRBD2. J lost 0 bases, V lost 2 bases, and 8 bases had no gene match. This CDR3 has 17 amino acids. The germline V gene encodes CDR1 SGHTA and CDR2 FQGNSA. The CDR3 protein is CASSLPGLAWGSYEQYF. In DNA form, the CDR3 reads TGTGCCAGCAGCTTACCCGGACTAGCGTGGGGCTCCTACGAGCAGTACTTC.

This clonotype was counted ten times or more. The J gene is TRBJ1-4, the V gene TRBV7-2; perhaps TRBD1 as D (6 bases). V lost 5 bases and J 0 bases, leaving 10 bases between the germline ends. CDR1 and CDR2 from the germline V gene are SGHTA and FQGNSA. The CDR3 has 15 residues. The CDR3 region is CASSVYRATNEKLFF. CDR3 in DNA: TGTGCCAGCAGCGTTTACAGGGCAACTAATGAAAAACTGTTTTTT.

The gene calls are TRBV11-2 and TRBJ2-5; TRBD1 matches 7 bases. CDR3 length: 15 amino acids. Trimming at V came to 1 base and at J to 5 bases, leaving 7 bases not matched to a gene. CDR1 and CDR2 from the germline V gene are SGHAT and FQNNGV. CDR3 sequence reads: CASSLVPGQSETQYF. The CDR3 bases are TGTGCCAGCAGCTTAGTCCCGGGACAGTCTGAGACCCAGTACTTC.

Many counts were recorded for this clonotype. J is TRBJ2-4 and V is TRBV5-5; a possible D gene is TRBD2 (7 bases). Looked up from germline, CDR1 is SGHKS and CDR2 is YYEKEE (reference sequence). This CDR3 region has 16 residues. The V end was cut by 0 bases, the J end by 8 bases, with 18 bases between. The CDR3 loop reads CASSLASGRGVDIQYF. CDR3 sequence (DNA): TGTGCCAGCAGCTTGGCCTCGGGGAGGGGGGTGGACATTCAGTACTTC.

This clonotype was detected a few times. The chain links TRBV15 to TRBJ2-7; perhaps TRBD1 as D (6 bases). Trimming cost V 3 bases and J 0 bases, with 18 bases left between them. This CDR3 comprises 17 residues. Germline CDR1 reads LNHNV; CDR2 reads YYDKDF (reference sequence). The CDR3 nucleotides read TGTGCCACCAGCAGTGCACAGGGAAAGAGGGGCTCCTACGAGCAGTACTTC. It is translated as CATSSAQGKRGSYEQYF.

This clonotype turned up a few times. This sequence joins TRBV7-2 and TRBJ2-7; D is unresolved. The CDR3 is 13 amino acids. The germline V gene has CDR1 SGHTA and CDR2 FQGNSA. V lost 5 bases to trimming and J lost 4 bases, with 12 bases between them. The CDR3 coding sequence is TGTGCCAGCAGCCCTCCGGGCTATTACGAGCAGTACTTC. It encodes CASSPPGYYEQYF.

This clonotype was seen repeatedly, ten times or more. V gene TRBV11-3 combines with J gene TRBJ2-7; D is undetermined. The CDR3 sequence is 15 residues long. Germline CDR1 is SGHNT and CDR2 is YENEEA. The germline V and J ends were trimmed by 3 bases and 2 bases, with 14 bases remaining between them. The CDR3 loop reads CASSLRTFTAYEQYF. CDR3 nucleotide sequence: TGTGCCAGCAGCTTGCGGACCTTTACGGCCTACGAGCAGTACTTC.

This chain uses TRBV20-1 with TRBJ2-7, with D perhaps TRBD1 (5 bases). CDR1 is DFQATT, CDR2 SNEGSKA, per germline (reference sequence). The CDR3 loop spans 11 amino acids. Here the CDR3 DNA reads TGCAGCCGATCAAGGGGCAACGAGCAGTACTTC. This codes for CSRSRGNEQYF.

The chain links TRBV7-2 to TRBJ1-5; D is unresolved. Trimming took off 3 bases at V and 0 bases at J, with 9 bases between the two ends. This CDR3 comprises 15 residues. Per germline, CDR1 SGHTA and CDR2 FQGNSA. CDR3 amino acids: CASSFNRVSNQPQHF. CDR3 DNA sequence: TGTGCCAGCAGCTTTAATCGGGTTAGCAATCAGCCCCAGCATTTT.

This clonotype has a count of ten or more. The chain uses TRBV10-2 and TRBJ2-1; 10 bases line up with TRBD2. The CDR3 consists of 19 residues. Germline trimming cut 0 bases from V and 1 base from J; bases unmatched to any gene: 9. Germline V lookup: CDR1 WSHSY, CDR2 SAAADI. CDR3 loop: CASSESRASGRSSYNEQFF. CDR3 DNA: TGCGCCAGCAGTGAGTCGCGGGCTAGCGGGAGATCGTCCTACAATGAGCAGTTCTTC.

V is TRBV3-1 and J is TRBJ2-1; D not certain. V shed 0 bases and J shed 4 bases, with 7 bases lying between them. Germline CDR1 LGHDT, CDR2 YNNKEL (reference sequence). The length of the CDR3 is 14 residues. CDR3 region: CASSQDPIYNEQFF. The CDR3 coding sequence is TGTGCCAGCAGCCAAGATCCTATTTACAATGAGCAGTTCTTC.

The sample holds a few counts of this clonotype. The CDR3 loop reads CASSPPSRKETQYF. CDR3 DNA sequence: TGTGCCAGCTCACCACCGTCCAGAAAGGAGACCCAGTACTTC. This chain connects TRBV18 to TRBJ2-5; D is undetermined. Germline CDR1 KGHSH, CDR2 LQKENI. V was shortened by 0 bases and J by 5 bases, with 10 bases between the two germline ends. CDR3 length: 14 amino acids.

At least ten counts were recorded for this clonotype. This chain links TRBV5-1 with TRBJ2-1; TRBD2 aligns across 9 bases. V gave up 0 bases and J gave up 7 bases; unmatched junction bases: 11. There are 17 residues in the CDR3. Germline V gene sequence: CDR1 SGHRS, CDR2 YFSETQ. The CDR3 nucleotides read TGCGCCAGCAGCTTGGCTGTTAGCGGGGGTTTAAGTAATGAGCAGTTCTTC. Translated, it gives CASSLAVSGGLSNEQFF.

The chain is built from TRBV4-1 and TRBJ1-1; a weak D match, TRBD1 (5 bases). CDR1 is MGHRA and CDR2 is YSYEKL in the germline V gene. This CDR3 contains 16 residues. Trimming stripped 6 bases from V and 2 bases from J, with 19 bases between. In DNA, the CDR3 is TGCGCCAGCAGGACTGAGGGCGACAGAAAAAACACTGAAGCTTTCTTT. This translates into CASRTEGDRKNTEAFF.

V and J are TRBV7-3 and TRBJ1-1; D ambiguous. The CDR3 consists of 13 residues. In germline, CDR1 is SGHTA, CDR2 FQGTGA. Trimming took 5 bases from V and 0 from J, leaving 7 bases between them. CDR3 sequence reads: CASSRGLNTEAFF. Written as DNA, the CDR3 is TGTGCCAGCAGCCGTGGTTTGAACACTGAAGCTTTCTTT.

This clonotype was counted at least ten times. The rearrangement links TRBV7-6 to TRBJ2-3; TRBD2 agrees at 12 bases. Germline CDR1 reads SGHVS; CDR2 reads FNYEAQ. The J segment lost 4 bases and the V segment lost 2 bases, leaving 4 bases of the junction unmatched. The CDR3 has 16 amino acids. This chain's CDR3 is CASSLLAGGRADTQYF. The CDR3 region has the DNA TGTGCCAGCAGCTTACTAGCGGGGGGGCGCGCAGATACGCAGTATTTT.

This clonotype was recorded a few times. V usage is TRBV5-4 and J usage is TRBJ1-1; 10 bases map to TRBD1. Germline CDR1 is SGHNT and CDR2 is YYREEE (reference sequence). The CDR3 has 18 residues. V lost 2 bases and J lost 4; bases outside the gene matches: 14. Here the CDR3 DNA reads TGTGCCAGCAGCTTTAGGGGCCGGGACAGGGGATTTGGCACTGAAGCTTTCTTT. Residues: CASSFRGRDRGFGTEAFF.

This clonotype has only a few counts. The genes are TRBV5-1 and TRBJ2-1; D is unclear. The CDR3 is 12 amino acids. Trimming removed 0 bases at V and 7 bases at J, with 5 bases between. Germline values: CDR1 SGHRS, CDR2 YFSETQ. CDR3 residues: CASSLVQNEQFF. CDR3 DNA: TGCGCCAGCAGCTTGGTACAGAATGAGCAGTTCTTC.

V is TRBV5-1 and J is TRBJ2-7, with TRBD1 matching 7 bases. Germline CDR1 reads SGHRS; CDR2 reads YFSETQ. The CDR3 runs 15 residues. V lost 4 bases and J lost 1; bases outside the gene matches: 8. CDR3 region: CASSPGTVPSYEQYF. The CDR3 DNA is TGCGCCAGCAGCCCCGGGACAGTACCTTCCTACGAGCAGTACTTC.

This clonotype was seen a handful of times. The CDR3 loop reads CASTETTGGRNTEAFF. As DNA, the CDR3 is TGTGCCAGCACCGAGACCACAGGAGGTCGTAACACTGAAGCTTTCTTT. The rearrangement joins TRBV12-3 or TRBV12-4 to TRBJ1-1; possibly TRBD1 for D (5 bases). V lost 7 bases and J 2 bases, leaving 20 bases between the germline ends. This CDR3 region has 16 residues.

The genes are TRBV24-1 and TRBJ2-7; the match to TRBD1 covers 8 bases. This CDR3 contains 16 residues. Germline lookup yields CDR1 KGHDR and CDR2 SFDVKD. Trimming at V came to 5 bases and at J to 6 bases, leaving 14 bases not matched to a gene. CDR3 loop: CATSATTGTGTFEQYF. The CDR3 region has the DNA TGTGCCACCAGTGCTACAACCGGGACAGGCACATTCGAGCAGTACTTC.

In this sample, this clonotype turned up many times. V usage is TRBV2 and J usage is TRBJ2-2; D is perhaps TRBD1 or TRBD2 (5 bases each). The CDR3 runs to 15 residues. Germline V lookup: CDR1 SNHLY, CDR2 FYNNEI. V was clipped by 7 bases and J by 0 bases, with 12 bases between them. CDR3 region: CASKGSEANTGELFF. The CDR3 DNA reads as TGTGCCAGCAAGGGGAGCGAGGCGAACACCGGGGAGCTGTTTTTT.

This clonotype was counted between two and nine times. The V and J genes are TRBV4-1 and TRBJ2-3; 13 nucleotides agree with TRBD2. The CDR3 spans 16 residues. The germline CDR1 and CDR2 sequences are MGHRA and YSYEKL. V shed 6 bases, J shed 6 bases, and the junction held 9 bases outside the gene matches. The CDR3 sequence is CASSLTSGGVADTQYF. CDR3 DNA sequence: TGCGCCAGCAGTCTTACTAGCGGGGGGGTCGCGGATACGCAGTATTTT.

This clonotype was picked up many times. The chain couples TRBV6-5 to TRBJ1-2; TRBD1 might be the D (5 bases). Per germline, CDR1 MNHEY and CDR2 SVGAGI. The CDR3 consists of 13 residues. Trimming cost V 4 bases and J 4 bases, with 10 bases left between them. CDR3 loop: CASSSGLVYGYTF. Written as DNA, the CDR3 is TGTGCCAGCAGTTCGGGACTAGTCTATGGCTACACCTTC.

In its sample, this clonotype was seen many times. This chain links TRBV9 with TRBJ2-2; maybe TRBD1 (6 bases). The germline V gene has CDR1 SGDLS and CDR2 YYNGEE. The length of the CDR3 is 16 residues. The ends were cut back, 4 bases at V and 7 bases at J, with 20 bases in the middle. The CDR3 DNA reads TGTGCCAGCAGCCCTAGGGTAGTTGGGGGCAGCGGGGAGCTGTTTTTT. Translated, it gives CASSPRVVGGSGELFF.